This TCR beta chain was obtained from a study of T-cell reconstitution after alpha-beta-depleted transplantation in children. This clonotype was picked up many times. CDR3 length equals 10 residues. The ends were cut back, 4 bases at V and 8 bases at J, with 6 bases in the middle. Germline lookup yields CDR1 SGHDT and CDR2 YYEEEE. Unique molecular identifiers featured in how the TCRbeta library was prepared. TCRdb analysed the PCR reads with MiXCR anew, one entry per CDR3 protein. The repertoire holds roughly 200,000 distinct CDR3 sequences, with around 10% as singletons. The starting material was PBMCs from the stem cell graft donor, obtained from the stem cell graft. The J gene is TRBJ1-2, the V gene TRBV5-6; D uncertain. The clonotype comes from a human donor who donated a stem cell graft to a child with acute lymphoblastic leukemia. CDR3 region: CASSGPGYTF. The CDR3 region has the DNA TGTGCCAGCAGCGGACCGGGCTACACCTTC.